The present TCR beta chain was sequenced within a study of blood T cells in healthy people across ages. Study-wide points: Age advanced and TCR beta diversity per million T cells fell, roughly linearly. There were more naive CD4+ cells and higher diversity in long-lived donors than in aged donors. From one million sequenced T cells, diversity estimates were lower bounds.

Trimming stripped 3 bases from V and 3 bases from J, with 8 bases between. The CDR3 runs 13 residues. Germline V gene data show CDR1 as LGHDT and CDR2 as YNNKEL (reference sequence). Through a sample-barcoded 5' primer and a J-beta primer mix, a second PCR was run for roughly 7 to 11 cycles. From each sample, at least 2.5 million paired-end reads containing CDR3 were obtained. In TCRdb, the 5' RACE reads were re-called with MiXCR into one record per CDR3 protein. This sample has hundreds of thousands of distinct CDR3 sequences; roughly three fifths occur once, and the top ten carry 30% to 40%. In regard to this clonotype: No antigen is known for it.

J is TRBJ2-5 and V is TRBV3-1; D unresolved. Sequenced input: blood. The origin of this receptor is a man aged 55-75 years in good health. The CDR3 DNA follows: TGTGCCAGCAGCCAGGTAGAAGAAGAGACCCAGTACTTC. Its translation: CASSQVEEETQYF.